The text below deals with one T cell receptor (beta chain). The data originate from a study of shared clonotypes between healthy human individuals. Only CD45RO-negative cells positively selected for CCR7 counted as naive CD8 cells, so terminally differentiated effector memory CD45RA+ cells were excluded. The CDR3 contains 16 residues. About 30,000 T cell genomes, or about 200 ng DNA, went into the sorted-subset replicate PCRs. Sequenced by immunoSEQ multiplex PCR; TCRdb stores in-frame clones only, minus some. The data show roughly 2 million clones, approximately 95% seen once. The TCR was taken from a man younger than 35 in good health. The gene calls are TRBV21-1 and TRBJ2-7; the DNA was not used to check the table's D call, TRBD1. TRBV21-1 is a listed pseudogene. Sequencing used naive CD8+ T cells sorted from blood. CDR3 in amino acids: CASSNQGTGGSYEQYF. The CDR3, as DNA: TGTGCCAGCAGCAACCAAGGGACAGGGGGCAGCTACGAGCAGTACTTC.